One sample yielded the 24 T cell receptor beta chains listed below, sequenced in a study of blood T cells in healthy people across ages. Next came a second PCR, run for roughly 6 to 11 cycles, which used a sample-barcoded 5' primer along with a J-beta primer mix. One entry per CDR3 protein, called by TCRdb with MiXCR from the 5' RACE reads. The table has roughly 930,000 distinct CDR3 sequences, 45% to 50% seen once. Sequences were obtained from blood. All receptors come from a young man in good health.

This chain links TRBV15 with TRBJ1-5; maybe TRBD1 (5 bases). CDR1 is LNHNV, CDR2 YYDKDF, per germline (reference sequence). The V end was cut by 4 bases, the J end by 4 bases, with 8 bases between. The CDR3 is 13 residues long. CDR3 in DNA: TGTGCCACCAGCAAACAGGAGAATCAGCCCCAGCATTTT. Its protein is CATSKQENQPQHF.

V gene TRBV20-1 combines with J gene TRBJ1-6, with no clear D. Between the trimmed V and J ends, which lost 5 bases and 5 bases, there was a span of 13 bases. The germline V gene has CDR1 DFQATT and CDR2 SNEGSKA (reference sequence). The CDR3 spans 14 residues. The CDR3 DNA sequence: TGCAGTGCTCGCCGTGGAAAGGATAATTCACCCCTCCACTTT. Translated, it gives CSARRGKDNSPLHF.

This clonotype was detected ten times or more. The chain carries TRBV7-9 and TRBJ1-2, with TRBD1 identical over 7 bases. CDR3 length: 13 residues. The J segment lost 4 bases and the V segment lost 7 bases, leaving 6 bases of the junction unmatched. Germline lookup yields CDR1 SEHNR and CDR2 FQNEAQ (reference sequence). The CDR3 region has the DNA TGTGCCAGCACGACAGGGAGGGGCTATGGCTACACCTTC. Translation: CASTTGRGYGYTF. Full variable domain (remainder filled in from reference TRBV7-9 and TRBJ1-2): DTGVSQNPRHKITKRGQNVTFRCDPISEHNRLYWYRQTLGQGPEFLTYFQNEAQLEKSRLLSDRFSAERPKGSFSTLEIQRTEQGDSAMYLCASTTGRGYGYTFGSGTRLTVV.

The V call is TRBV6-1, the J call TRBJ2-7; D ambiguous. CDR1 is MNHNS, CDR2 SASEGT, per germline. V lost 1 base and J 0 bases, leaving 10 bases between the germline ends. The CDR3 runs to 15 residues. The CDR3 coding sequence is TGTGCCAGCAGTGAAGGACACTCCCTCTCCTACGAGCAGTACTTC. The encoded protein is CASSEGHSLSYEQYF.

On this clonotype: Because the CDR3 is missing its conserved closing phenylalanine or tryptophan, this is likely a read error. V is TRBV7-7 and J is TRBJ2-1; the D is unclear. There are 15 residues in the CDR3. Per the germline V gene, CDR1 is SSHAT and CDR2 is FNYEAQ (reference sequence). The CDR3, as DNA: TGTGCTAGCAGCCCATTGTCCGGATTGGAAAATGAGCAGTTCATC. Its protein product is CASSPLSGLENEQFI.

For the CDR3, the DNA is TGCGCCAGCAGCCGTCTACTATGGACAGGGTACAATGAGCAGTTCTTC. It encodes CASSRLLWTGYNEQFF. V usage is TRBV4-1 and J usage is TRBJ2-1, with 8 bases matching TRBD1. V gave up 4 bases and J gave up 4 bases; unmatched junction bases: 9. From germline, CDR1 is MGHRA and CDR2 YSYEKL. CDR3 length equals 16 residues.

This clonotype was recorded a few times. The chain recombines TRBV9 with TRBJ2-1; D remains unclear. Germline values: CDR1 SGDLS, CDR2 YYNGEE. The CDR3 spans 12 residues. V was cut by 0 bases and J by 6 bases, with 4 bases left in between. Here the CDR3 reads CASSVGINEQFF. In DNA, the CDR3 is TGTGCCAGCAGCGTAGGAATCAATGAGCAGTTCTTC.

Regarding this clonotype: At one boundary the junction diverges from the germline segment, which might be a read error. The V call is TRBV3-1, the J call TRBJ2-5; no clear D gene. The germline gives CDR1 LGHDT, CDR2 YNNKEL (reference sequence). The CDR3 covers 13 residues. The CDR3 DNA follows: TGTGCCAGCAGCCAATCGCCCCAAGGGACCCAGTACTTC. Translating it yields CASSQSPQGTQYF.

This clonotype was picked up a small number of times. The rearrangement links TRBV7-2 to TRBJ2-7; weak D call: TRBD2 (5 bases). CDR1 is SGHTA and CDR2 is FQGNSA in the germline V gene. The CDR3 runs to 14 residues. Deletions cut 5 bases from V and 3 bases from J, with 14 bases between. CDR3 residues: CASSPQRGYYEQYF. CDR3 in DNA: TGTGCCAGCAGCCCCCAACGGGGTTACTACGAGCAGTACTTC.

The rearrangement uses TRBV7-9 and TRBJ2-2, with no clear D. The CDR3 consists of 17 residues. V was shortened by 5 bases and J by 5 bases, with 21 bases between the two germline ends. Per the germline V gene, CDR1 is SEHNR and CDR2 is FQNEAQ (reference sequence). CDR3: CASSQDPERASTGELFF. For the CDR3, the DNA is TGTGCCAGCAGCCAAGACCCCGAAAGGGCGTCGACCGGGGAGCTGTTTTTT.

The rearrangement joins TRBV6-2 or TRBV6-3 to TRBJ1-5, with D unresolved. Germline V gene sequence: CDR1 MNHEY, CDR2 SVGEGT. The V end was cut by 7 bases, the J end by 5 bases, with 15 bases between. The CDR3 consists of 14 residues. CDR3 amino acids: CASTDARVDQPQHF. For the CDR3, the DNA is TGTGCCAGCACCGACGCGAGGGTTGATCAGCCCCAGCATTTT.

This clonotype appeared many times. The J gene is TRBJ1-2, the V gene TRBV9; D is unclear. Germline CDR1 SGDLS, CDR2 YYNGEE. The V and J ends lost 2 bases and 10 bases respectively, with 18 bases between them. The CDR3 contains 14 residues. The CDR3 DNA follows: TGTGCCAGCAGCGTGTACACGAATGACGGCCCCTACACCTTC. Translation: CASSVYTNDGPYTF. Filled out from reference TRBV9 and TRBJ1-2, the complete variable domain reads DSGVTQTPKHLITATGQRVTLRCSPRSGDLSVYWYQQSLDQGLQFLIQYYNGEERAKGNILERFSAQQFPDLHSELNLSSLELGDSALYFCASSVYTNDGPYTFGSGTRLTVV.

This clonotype came up once. The rearrangement links TRBV6-5 to TRBJ2-2; D gene uncertain. Trimming removed 9 bases from V and 8 bases from J, with 16 bases in between. This CDR3 comprises 13 residues. The germline V gene encodes CDR1 MNHEY and CDR2 SVGAGI. The CDR3 reads CASRLSSAGELFF. CDR3 bases: TGTGCCAGTCGACTGAGCAGTGCTGGGGAGCTGTTTTTT.

The chain joins TRBV11-2 to TRBJ1-2; tentatively, D is TRBD1 (5 bases). The germline V and J ends were trimmed by 2 bases and 3 bases, with 10 bases remaining between them. In germline, CDR1 is SGHAT, CDR2 FQNNGV. The length of the CDR3 is 14 residues. The CDR3 nucleotides are TGTGCCAGCAGCTTAATCAGGGATGACTATGGCTACACCTTC. This sequence encodes CASSLIRDDYGYTF. The whole variable domain, remainder taken from reference TRBV11-2 and TRBJ1-2, is EAGVAQSPRYKIIEKRQSVAFWCNPISGHATLYWYQQILGQGPKLLIQFQNNGVVDDSQLPKDRFSAERLKGVDSTLKIQPAKLEDSAVYLCASSLIRDDYGYTFGSGTRLTVV.

This clonotype was recorded a few times. The rearrangement joins TRBV21-1 to TRBJ2-2; TRBD1, the D gene given by the table, was not confirmed from the DNA. TRBV21-1 is reported as a pseudogene. The CDR3 has 16 amino acids. The CDR3 coding sequence is TGTGCCAGCAGCAAGCAGGCAGGGGGCAATACCGGGGAGCTGTTTTTT. Protein product: CASSKQAGGNTGELFF.

The chain combines TRBV18 with TRBJ2-1; a weak D match, TRBD1 (6 bases). In germline, CDR1 is KGHSH, CDR2 LQKENI. The ends were cut back, 0 bases at V and 7 bases at J, with 10 bases in the middle. CDR3 length equals 14 residues. CDR3 DNA sequence: TGTGCCAGCTCACCACCAAATACAGGGAATGAGCAGTTCTTC. Translated: CASSPPNTGNEQFF.

J is TRBJ1-2 and V is TRBV5-1, with no clear D. Between the trimmed V and J ends, which lost 3 bases and 4 bases, there was a span of 10 bases. This CDR3 is 13 amino acids long. Germline values: CDR1 SGHRS, CDR2 YFSETQ. The CDR3 here is CASSSNNGYGYTF. As DNA, the CDR3 is TGCGCCAGCAGCTCTAACAACGGCTATGGCTACACCTTC.

This clonotype was counted once. The chain employs TRBV29-1 and TRBJ1-2; unclear D gene. CDR3 length: 13 amino acids. From germline, CDR1 is SQVTM and CDR2 ANQGSEA. V lost 5 bases and J 7 bases, leaving 17 bases between the germline ends. DNA for the CDR3: TGCAGCGTTACAACGTCACCAGAGGGTGGCTACACCTTC. This encodes CSVTTSPEGGYTF.

This clonotype was seen only a few times. This chain connects TRBV20-1 to TRBJ1-2; no clear D. Deletions cut 5 bases from V and 5 bases from J, with 9 bases between. The germline gives CDR1 DFQATT, CDR2 SNEGSKA (reference sequence). The CDR3 has 11 amino acids. This CDR3 reads CSAPDGYGYTF. Written as DNA, the CDR3 is TGCAGTGCTCCCGACGGATATGGCTACACCTTC.

The chain carries TRBV24-1 and TRBJ2-1; TRBD2 matches at 8 bases. CDR1 is KGHDR and CDR2 is SFDVKD in the germline V gene. With V trimmed by 4 bases and J by 8 bases, 15 bases remained unmatched. The CDR3 is made up of 17 amino acids. CDR3 nucleotide sequence: TGTGCCACCAGTGACCCGAAGTTTTACGGGGGGGTAGATGAGCAGTTCTTC. Protein sequence: CATSDPKFYGGVDEQFF.

The chain couples TRBV20-1 to TRBJ2-1; possibly TRBD1 for D (5 bases). The J call may be incorrect, as the DNA end agrees better with TRBJ2-7. CDR3 length equals 15 residues. The germline gives CDR1 DFQATT, CDR2 SNEGSKA (reference sequence). DNA for the CDR3: TGCAGTGCTAGAGACCAGGGCCTCTCCTACAATGAGCAGTACTTC. This encodes CSARDQGLSYNEQYF.

The genes are TRBV20-1 and TRBJ2-7; 7 positions match TRBD2. V shed 4 bases, J shed 2 bases, and the junction held 5 bases outside the gene matches. The CDR3 runs to 13 residues. Germline assignment: CDR1 DFQATT and CDR2 SNEGSKA (reference sequence). CDR3 DNA: TGCAGTGCTAAGCAGCGGGGCCCCTACGAGCAGTACTTC. The encoded protein is CSAKQRGPYEQYF.

At least ten counts were recorded for this clonotype. V and J are TRBV7-2 and TRBJ2-7, with 8 bases lining up with TRBD1. The CDR3 length is 14 residues. The J segment lost 0 bases and the V segment lost 3 bases, leaving 1 base of the junction unmatched. Germline lookup yields CDR1 SGHTA and CDR2 FQGNSA. The CDR3 DNA follows: TGTGCCAGCAGCTTGGACAGGGACTCCTACGAGCAGTACTTC. The encoded protein is CASSLDRDSYEQYF.

This clonotype was observed a handful of times. The rearrangement joins TRBV20-1 to TRBJ2-1, with D tentatively TRBD2 (7 bases). The germline V gene has CDR1 DFQATT and CDR2 SNEGSKA (reference sequence). V dropped 0 bases and J dropped 7 bases, with 16 bases sitting between them. CDR3 length: 15 amino acids. The DNA of the CDR3 is TGCAGTGCTAGAGATCGAGGGGGGGCGCGGAATGAGCAGTTCTTC. Encoded protein: CSARDRGGARNEQFF.